One and the same sample provided the 18 T cell receptor beta chains below, sequenced in a study of blood T cell repertoires in COVID-19 (dated by TCRdb to 2018 to 2020). Library prep was done by the immunoSEQ multiplex PCR assay. In its TCRdb copy, this immuneACCESS table keeps in-frame sequences only and misses some clones. Where compared with another copy, unresolved V genes explain less than half of these, and the others have no known cause. For this sample the table gives about 320,000 clones, of which under 90% were detected only once. The ten largest clones add up to roughly 5.2% of the sample. The sample was PBMCs or T cells enriched from blood (not recorded which). The receptors derive from a man between 60 and 70 years old who had recovered from COVID-19.

This clone was seen once. This chain's CDR3 is CASSSRLAGDINEQFF. CDR3 bases: TGTGCCAGCAGCTCCCGACTAGCGGGAGATATAAATGAGCAGTTCTTC. The V call is TRBV11-3, the J call TRBJ2-1; 12 bases match TRBD2. This CDR3 region has 16 residues. The germline CDR1 and CDR2 sequences are SGHNT and YENEEA. The V and J ends lost 4 bases and 7 bases, in that order; junction bases with no gene match: 8.

The rearrangement links TRBV10-3 to TRBJ2-3; 7 nucleotides agree with TRBD1. The germline V gene has CDR1 ENHRY and CDR2 SYGVKD. With 6 bases clipped from V and 3 bases from J, the junction kept 9 bases outside the gene matches. CDR3 length: 15 amino acids. The CDR3: CAIRGQGVVTDTQYF. In nucleotides, the CDR3 is TGTGCCATCAGGGGGCAGGGGGTAGTTACAGATACGCAGTATTTT.

CDR3 loop: CASSKEGQGDEKLFF. CDR3 DNA: TGTGCCAGCAGCAAAGAGGGACAGGGGGATGAAAAACTGTTTTTT. J is TRBJ1-4 and V is TRBV5-4; TRBD1 aligns across 11 bases. Germline CDR1 SGHNT, CDR2 YYREEE (reference sequence). The CDR3 length is 15 residues. The V and J ends lost 4 bases and 6 bases, in that order; junction bases with no gene match: 5.

V usage is TRBV5-1 and J usage is TRBJ2-7; D is unresolved. CDR3 size: 12 residues. CDR1 is SGHRS, CDR2 YFSETQ, per germline. Trimming left V 4 bases short and J 7 bases short, with 12 bases between. The CDR3 is CASSLQVGEQYF. The DNA for the CDR3 is TGCGCCAGCAGCCTGCAGGTTGGAGAGCAGTACTTC.

This chain links TRBV2 with TRBJ2-2; 9 nucleotides agree with TRBD2. The V segment lost 2 bases and the J segment 7 bases; nucleotides outside the gene matches: 8. Germline V gene lookup returns CDR1 SNHLY and CDR2 FYNNEI. The CDR3 length is 16 residues. CDR3 DNA: TGTGCCAGCAGTGAATTTGCGGGAGGGCTAGGCGGGGAGCTGTTTTTT. It is translated as CASSEFAGGLGGELFF. Full variable domain (remainder filled in from reference TRBV2 and TRBJ2-2): EPEVTQTPSHQVTQMGQEVILRCVPISNHLYFYWYRQILGQKVEFLVSFYNNEISEKSEIFDDQFSVERPDGSNFTLKIRSTKLEDSAMYFCASSEFAGGLGGELFFGEGSRLTVL.

The rearrangement joins TRBV5-1 to TRBJ2-2, with D tentatively TRBD2 (5 bases). CDR1 is SGHRS, CDR2 YFSETQ, per germline. The CDR3 length is 14 residues. Trimming pared 7 bases from V and 4 bases from J, leaving 14 bases between. CDR3 protein: CASWRTEGTGELFF. CDR3 DNA sequence: TGCGCCAGCTGGCGGACTGAGGGCACCGGGGAGCTGTTTTTT.

This clone was seen a single time. V gene TRBV11-2 combines with J gene TRBJ2-3; TRBD1 matches at 9 bases. The CDR3 runs 17 residues. Germline CDR1 and CDR2: SGHAT and FQNNGV. V gave up 5 bases and J gave up 4 bases; unmatched junction bases: 13. The CDR3 loop reads CASSPRPGQGSPDTQYF. CDR3 coding DNA: TGTGCCAGCAGCCCGAGACCGGGACAGGGTAGCCCAGATACGCAGTATTTT.

This chain links TRBV27 with TRBJ1-5; D unresolved. Germline V gene sequence: CDR1 MNHEY, CDR2 SMNVEV (reference sequence). The CDR3 loop spans 15 amino acids. With 2 bases removed from V and 0 bases from J, the gap between germline ends came to 8 bases. Written as DNA, the CDR3 is TGTGCCAGCAGTTTAAACGGGGATAGCAATCAGCCCCAGCATTTT. It encodes CASSLNGDSNQPQHF.

The V call is TRBV3-1 (or the pseudogene TRBV3-2), the J call TRBJ1-3; no definite D call. This CDR3 has 14 amino acids. CDR1 and CDR2 from the germline V gene are LGHDT and YNNKEL (reference sequence). Trimming pared 4 bases from V and 0 bases from J, leaving 7 bases between. The CDR3, as DNA: TGTGCCAGCAGCCCCAACTACTCTGGAAACACCATATATTTT. It yields the protein CASSPNYSGNTIYF.

This chain links TRBV10-2 with TRBJ1-1; no clear D. Germline-derived CDR1 and CDR2 are WSHSY and SAAADI. This CDR3 has 12 residues. V shed 0 bases and J shed 11 bases, with 10 bases lying between them. CDR3 region: CASSESLLLAFF. The CDR3 bases are TGCGCCAGCAGTGAGTCCTTACTCTTGGCTTTCTTT.

J is TRBJ2-5 and V is TRBV6-6; TRBD2 matches at 10 bases. The CDR3 length is 19 residues. Germline V gives CDR1 MNHNY, CDR2 SVGAGI (reference sequence). Losses at the gene ends were 5 bases for V and 0 bases for J; bases not matched to a gene: 15. Here the CDR3 reads CASSQWRGVLAGNQETQYF. In DNA form, the CDR3 reads TGTGCCAGCAGTCAATGGAGGGGGGTACTAGCGGGGAACCAAGAGACCCAGTACTTC.

DNA for the CDR3: TGTGCCAGCAGCTTAGTGTACCGACTAGACAGGGGAGAGACCCAGTACTTC. Protein: CASSLVYRLDRGETQYF. This chain joins TRBV7-2 and TRBJ2-5, with TRBD1 identical over 8 bases. Germline-derived CDR1 and CDR2 are SGHTA and FQGNSA. The V and J ends lost 1 base and 4 bases, in that order; junction bases with no gene match: 11. This CDR3 region has 17 residues.

V is TRBV28 and J is TRBJ1-4; TRBD1 might be the D (6 bases). Per the germline V gene, CDR1 is MDHEN and CDR2 is SYDVKM. This CDR3 is built from 14 residues. Trimming removed 6 bases from V and 8 bases from J, with 16 bases in between. The CDR3 DNA reads as TGTGCCAGCAGCCCCACATACAGGGACGAAAAACTGTTTTTT. The encoded protein is CASSPTYRDEKLFF.

The chain couples TRBV14 to TRBJ2-1; 9 bases are a match to TRBD2. J gave up 4 bases and V 1 base, and 2 bases lay outside the gene matches. The CDR3 loop spans 15 amino acids. Germline loops: CDR1 SGHDN, CDR2 FVKESK. This CDR3 reads CASSQGLAGYNEQFF. For the CDR3, the DNA is TGTGCCAGCAGCCAAGGGCTAGCGGGGTACAATGAGCAGTTCTTC.

CDR3 nucleotides: TGTGCCAGCAGCTTAGCGAAAGGACAGGGGGGGACTGAAGCTTTCTTT. Protein sequence: CASSLAKGQGGTEAFF. The rearrangement joins TRBV7-9 to TRBJ1-1, with TRBD1 matching 10 bases. This CDR3 is built from 16 residues. J lost 5 bases, V lost 0 bases, and 6 bases had no gene match. Per the germline V gene, CDR1 is SEHNR and CDR2 is FQNEAQ (reference sequence).

V gene TRBV7-6 combines with J gene TRBJ2-7; TRBD2 agrees at 12 bases. The V segment lost 5 bases and the J segment 0 bases; nucleotides outside the gene matches: 2. The CDR3 has 15 residues. Germline loops: CDR1 SGHVS, CDR2 FNYEAQ. This CDR3 is CASSPTSGSSYEQYF. CDR3 sequence (DNA): TGTGCCAGCAGCCCGACTAGCGGGAGCTCCTACGAGCAGTACTTC.

This rearrangement joins TRBV7-9 to TRBJ2-5; 7 bases line up with TRBD2. This CDR3 comprises 15 residues. Germline trimming cut 3 bases from V and 2 bases from J; bases unmatched to any gene: 6. Germline CDR1 is SEHNR and CDR2 is FQNEAQ (reference sequence). The DNA of the CDR3 is TGTGCCAGCAGCTTGTATCTAGCGGTACAAGAGACCCAGTACTTC. Its translation: CASSLYLAVQETQYF.

The chain combines TRBV5-1 with TRBJ2-3, with 11 bases fitting TRBD2. The junction had 17 bases not matched to a gene; V was cut back by 1 base and J by 4 bases. There are 20 residues in the CDR3. The germline CDR1 and CDR2 sequences are SGHRS and YFSETQ. CDR3 sequence: CASSLLVTSGTPFRPDTQYF. CDR3 nucleotide sequence: TGCGCCAGCAGCTTGTTGGTGACTAGCGGGACTCCATTTCGGCCAGATACGCAGTATTTT.